This TCR beta chain comes out of a study of control samples from healthy donors and cancer patients. This clone was recorded only once. V lost 6 bases and J 3 bases, leaving 12 bases between the germline ends. In germline, CDR1 is SGHTA, CDR2 FQGNSA. This CDR3 comprises 13 residues. Sequenced by immunoSEQ multiplex PCR; TCRdb stores in-frame clones only, minus some. The data hold under 20,000 clones, with about 86% observed a single time. Material: PBMCs. The TCR was taken from a woman in her 70s with colorectal cancer. V gene TRBV7-2 combines with J gene TRBJ2-7; tentatively, D is TRBD1 (5 bases). The CDR3 nucleotides read TGTGCCAGCAGTCAGTCAGGGTACTACGAGCAGTACTTC. Its protein product is CASSQSGYYEQYF.